A single sample gave rise to the 14 T cell receptor beta chains below, sequenced in a study of blood T cells in healthy people across ages (dated by TCRdb to between 2014 and 2016). Library preparation was by 5' RACE. TCRdb shows the sequencer as Illumina HiSeq 2500. A second about 7 to 12 cycle PCR used a sample-barcoded 5' primer and a J-beta primer mix. TCRdb reanalyzed the raw reads on its own, using fastp at Q25 for trimming and MiXCR for clone calling, and kept in-frame beta chains. When rows share a CDR3 protein, they turn into one entry using the most common DNA and genes. Across this sample there are around 1,000,000 distinct CDR3 sequences, with about 23% seen only once. The top ten clones comprise less than 0.75% of the sample. These data were also reused for a study on T cells of mothers and their children.

Sequenced sample: blood. These receptors came from a girl aged 2 to 10 in good health.

This clonotype has just a few counts. The chain is built from TRBV5-1 and TRBJ2-5; 11 bases are shared with TRBD1. Trimming at V came to 7 bases and at J to 5 bases, leaving 13 bases not matched to a gene. CDR1 is SGHRS and CDR2 is YFSETQ in the germline V gene. The length of the CDR3 is 16 residues. CDR3 in amino acids: CASLRLGQGAAETQYF. The CDR3 bases are TGCGCCAGCCTGCGACTTGGACAGGGGGCAGCGGAGACCCAGTACTTC.

This clonotype has just a few counts. The genes are TRBV7-9 and TRBJ2-7, with 8 bases aligning to TRBD1. CDR1 and CDR2 (germline): SEHNR, FQNEAQ (reference sequence). V lost 3 bases to trimming and J lost 0 bases; unmatched junction nucleotides: 4. The CDR3 has 15 amino acids. The chain's CDR3 is CASSFTGGSSYEQYF. CDR3 DNA: TGTGCCAGCAGCTTTACAGGGGGTAGCTCCTACGAGCAGTACTTC.

In its sample, this clonotype was seen a few times. The chain recombines TRBV11-3 with TRBJ1-2, with D possibly being TRBD1 (6 bases). CDR3 length equals 13 residues. Germline-derived CDR1 and CDR2 are SGHNT and YENEEA. V was cut by 4 bases and J by 6 bases, with 12 bases left in between. CDR3 bases: TGTGCCAGCAGCTCAAGGACAGCGGATGGCTACACCTTC. As protein: CASSSRTADGYTF. Complete variable domain (other parts from reference TRBV11-3 and TRBJ1-2): EAGVVQSPRYKIIEKKQPVAFWCNPISGHNTLYWYLQNLGQGPELLIRYENEEAVDDSQLPKDRFSAERLKGVDSTLKIQPAELGDSAVYLCASSSRTADGYTFGSGTRLTVV.

This clonotype was seen a handful of times. V gene TRBV6-2 or TRBV6-3 combines with J gene TRBJ2-1; 9 nucleotides agree with TRBD2. CDR3 size: 15 residues. Germline CDR1 reads MNHEY; CDR2 reads SVGEGT. J lost 6 bases, V lost 2 bases, and 5 bases had no gene match. The CDR3, as DNA: TGTGCCAGCAGTTACCGGCTAGCGGGGACCAATGAGCAGTTCTTC. The encoded protein is CASSYRLAGTNEQFF.

This clonotype has just a few counts. The chain is built from TRBV20-1 and TRBJ2-4; 8 bases match TRBD2. The CDR3 is 13 residues long. J gave up 9 bases and V 5 bases, and 9 bases lay outside the gene matches. In germline, CDR1 is DFQATT, CDR2 SNEGSKA (reference sequence). Here the CDR3 reads CSADEGLAGIQYF. The CDR3 coding sequence is TGCAGTGCTGACGAAGGACTAGCAGGCATTCAGTACTTC.

This clonotype appeared a single time. This chain links TRBV29-1 with TRBJ2-3; 9 bases agree with TRBD1. The CDR3 is 14 amino acids. The trim removed 7 bases at V and 5 bases at J, leaving 10 bases unmatched. Germline V gene sequence: CDR1 SQVTM, CDR2 ANQGSEA. This chain's CDR3 is CSAIKTGGEDTQYF. DNA of the CDR3: TGCAGCGCCATTAAGACAGGGGGGGAAGATACGCAGTATTTT.

The chain has TRBV6-1 and TRBJ1-4; 8 bases line up with TRBD1. Germline V gene sequence: CDR1 MNHNS, CDR2 SASEGT. V dropped 5 bases and J dropped 6; count of bases not matched to a gene: 11. The CDR3 length is 16 residues. In DNA, the CDR3 is TGTGCCAGCAGTCAGACAGGGGTCGGGTTTGATGAAAAACTGTTTTTT. It yields the protein CASSQTGVGFDEKLFF.

This clonotype was counted a single time. This chain uses TRBV29-1 with TRBJ2-5; D unclear. Germline V gene data show CDR1 as SQVTM and CDR2 as ANQGSEA. The CDR3 length is 13 residues. V lost 3 bases and J lost 4, with 12 bases in between. This CDR3 reads CSVDKGGAETQYF. For the CDR3, the DNA is TGCAGCGTTGATAAGGGTGGAGCAGAGACCCAGTACTTC.

V gene TRBV3-1 combines with J gene TRBJ1-2, with a weak D call TRBD1 (6 bases). In germline, CDR1 is LGHDT, CDR2 YNNKEL (reference sequence). This CDR3 spans 17 amino acids. V was trimmed by 0 bases and J by 6 bases, leaving 20 bases between them. The CDR3 is CASSQESWTVGRNGYTF. DNA for the CDR3: TGTGCCAGCAGCCAAGAATCTTGGACAGTTGGAAGAAATGGCTACACCTTC.

This clonotype was counted a few times. The chain carries TRBV24-1 and TRBJ1-3; a weak D match, TRBD1 (5 bases). The CDR3 spans 14 residues. V gave up 7 bases and J gave up 4 bases, with 13 bases separating them. CDR1 and CDR2 from the germline V gene are KGHDR and SFDVKD. The chain's CDR3 is CATSPRDRGNTIYF. The CDR3 DNA reads TGTGCCACCAGCCCCCGGGACCGCGGAAACACCATATATTTT.

The table lists this clonotype with a count of one. This chain joins TRBV10-3 and TRBJ1-6; maybe TRBD1 (5 bases). This CDR3 comprises 17 residues. Trimming removed 0 bases at V and 14 bases at J, with 23 bases between. Germline assignment: CDR1 ENHRY and CDR2 SYGVKD. The CDR3 coding sequence is TGTGCCATCAGTGAGTCCTTCCGGGACTCTTTAAGTTTGGCCCTCCACTTT. The encoded protein is CAISESFRDSLSLALHF.

V and J are TRBV12-3 or TRBV12-4 and TRBJ1-4, with D possibly being TRBD1 (5 bases). There are 14 residues in the CDR3. Trimming left V 6 bases short and J 6 bases short, with 14 bases between. For the CDR3, the DNA is TGTGCCAGCAGCCTTGACAGTAACGATGAAAAACTGTTTTTT. Its protein product is CASSLDSNDEKLFF.

The chain employs TRBV29-1 and TRBJ2-7; 7 bases agree with TRBD1. Germline V gene data show CDR1 as SQVTM and CDR2 as ANQGSEA. CDR3 length equals 20 residues. Trimming cost V 8 bases and J 6 bases; bases outside gene matches: 34. Written as DNA, the CDR3 is TGCAGCATTGGCCTGTGGCGAGGGGGCATTGGCGGGTTCGATCTTTCCGAGCAGTACTTC. Translation: CSIGLWRGGIGGFDLSEQYF.

The table lists this clonotype with a few counts. V and J are TRBV6-5 and TRBJ2-5; possibly TRBD2 for D (6 bases). Germline values: CDR1 MNHEY, CDR2 SVGAGI. The germline V and J ends were trimmed by 2 bases and 5 bases, with 18 bases remaining between them. This CDR3 has 16 residues. This CDR3 reads CASSYVGGGGEETQYF. CDR3 in DNA: TGTGCCAGCAGTTACGTCGGGGGAGGTGGAGAGGAGACCCAGTACTTC.